This T cell receptor (beta chain) was sequenced in a study of CD8 T cells in Susac syndrome. The CDR3 consists of 13 residues. V lost 2 bases to trimming and J lost 6 bases, with 7 bases between them. CDR1 SGHTA and CDR2 FQGNSA come from the germline V gene. An amount of RNA that ranged from roughly 0.5 to 1 ug was reverse transcribed with random hexamers. Amplification of TCR beta CDR3 used immunoSEQ multiplex PCR across 54 Vbeta and 13 Jbeta. TCRdb redid the calling of the immunoSEQ multiplex PCR reads with MiXCR, one entry per CDR3 protein. The sample shows approximately 100,000 distinct CDR3 sequences, around 90% of them seen only once. TEMRA cells underwent FACS enrichment and CD8+ and CD4+ T cells underwent negative isolation.

The chain uses TRBV7-2 and TRBJ2-2; D call uncertain. Sequenced material: CD4+ T cells from PBMCs. This sequence originates from a human donor in good health. This CDR3 reads CASSLLTAGELFF. The CDR3 DNA is TGTGCCAGCAGCTTACTTACGGCCGGGGAGCTGTTTTTT.